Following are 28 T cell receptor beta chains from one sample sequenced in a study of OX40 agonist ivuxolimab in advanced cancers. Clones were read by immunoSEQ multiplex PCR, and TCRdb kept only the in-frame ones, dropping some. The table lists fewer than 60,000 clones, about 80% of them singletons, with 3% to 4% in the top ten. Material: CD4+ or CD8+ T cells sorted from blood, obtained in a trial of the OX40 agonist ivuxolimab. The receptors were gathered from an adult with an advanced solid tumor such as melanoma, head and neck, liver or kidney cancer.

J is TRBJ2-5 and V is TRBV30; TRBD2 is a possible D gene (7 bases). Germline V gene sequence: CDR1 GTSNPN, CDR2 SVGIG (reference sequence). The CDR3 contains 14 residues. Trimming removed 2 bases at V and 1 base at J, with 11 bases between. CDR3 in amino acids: CAWSKGEGQETQYF. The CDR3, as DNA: TGTGCCTGGAGTAAGGGGGAGGGCCAAGAGACCCAGTACTTC.

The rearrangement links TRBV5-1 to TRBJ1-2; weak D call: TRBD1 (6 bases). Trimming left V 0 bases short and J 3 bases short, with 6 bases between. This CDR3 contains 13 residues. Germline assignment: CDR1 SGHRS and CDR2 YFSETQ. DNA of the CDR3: TGCGCCAGCAGCTTGGGACAGGACTATGGCTACACCTTC. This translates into CASSLGQDYGYTF.

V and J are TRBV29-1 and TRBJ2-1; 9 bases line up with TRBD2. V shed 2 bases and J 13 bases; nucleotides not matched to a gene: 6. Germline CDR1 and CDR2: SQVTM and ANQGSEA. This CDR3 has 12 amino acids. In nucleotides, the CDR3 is TGCAGCGTTGAACTTCTAGCGGGATCACAGTTCTTC. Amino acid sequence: CSVELLAGSQFF.

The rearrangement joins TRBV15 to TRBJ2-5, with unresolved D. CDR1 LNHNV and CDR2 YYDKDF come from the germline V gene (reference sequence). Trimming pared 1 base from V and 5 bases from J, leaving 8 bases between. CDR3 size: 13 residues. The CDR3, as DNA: TGTGCCACCAGCAGAGCTAGTAGGGAGACCCAGTACTTC. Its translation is CATSRASRETQYF.

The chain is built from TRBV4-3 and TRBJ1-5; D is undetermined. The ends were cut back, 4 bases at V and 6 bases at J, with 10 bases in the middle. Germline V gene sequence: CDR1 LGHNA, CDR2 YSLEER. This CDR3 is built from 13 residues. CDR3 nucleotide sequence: TGCGCCAGCAGCCCCGGCCGGTTTCAGCCCCAGCATTTT. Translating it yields CASSPGRFQPQHF.

CDR3 sequence: CATSRGGDSYEQYF. DNA for the CDR3: TGTGCCACCAGCAGAGGCGGGGACTCCTACGAGCAGTACTTC. The V and J genes are TRBV15 and TRBJ2-7, with D possibly TRBD2 on 6 matching bases. Trimming removed 1 base from V and 0 bases from J, with 7 bases in between. Germline CDR1 is LNHNV and CDR2 is YYDKDF (reference sequence). The CDR3 is 14 residues long.

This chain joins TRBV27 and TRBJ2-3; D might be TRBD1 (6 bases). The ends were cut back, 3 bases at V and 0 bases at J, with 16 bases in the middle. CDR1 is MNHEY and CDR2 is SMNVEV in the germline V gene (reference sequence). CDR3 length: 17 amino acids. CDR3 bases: TGTGCCAGCAGTTTCTTCACTTGGGGGCTAAGCACAGATACGCAGTATTTT. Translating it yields CASSFFTWGLSTDTQYF.

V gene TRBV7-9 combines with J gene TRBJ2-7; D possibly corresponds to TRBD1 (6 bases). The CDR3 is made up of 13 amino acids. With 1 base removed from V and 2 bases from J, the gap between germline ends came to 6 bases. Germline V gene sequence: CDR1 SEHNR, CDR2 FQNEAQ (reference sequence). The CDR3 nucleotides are TGTGCCAGCAGCTTAGGGACAGCCTACGAGCAGTACTTC. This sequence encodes CASSLGTAYEQYF.

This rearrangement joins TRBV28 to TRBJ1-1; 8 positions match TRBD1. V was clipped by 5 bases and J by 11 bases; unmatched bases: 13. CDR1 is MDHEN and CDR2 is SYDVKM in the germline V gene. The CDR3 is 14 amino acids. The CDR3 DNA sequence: TGTGCCAGCAGTCCGAACCTCCAGGGGGCTAGGGCTTTCTTT. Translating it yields CASSPNLQGARAFF.

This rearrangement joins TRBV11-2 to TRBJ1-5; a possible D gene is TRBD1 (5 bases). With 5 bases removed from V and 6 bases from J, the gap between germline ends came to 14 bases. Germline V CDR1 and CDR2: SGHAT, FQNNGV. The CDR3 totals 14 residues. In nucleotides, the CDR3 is TGTGCCAGCAGCGTAGCTGGGGCGAGTCAGCCCCAGCATTTT. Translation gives CASSVAGASQPQHF.

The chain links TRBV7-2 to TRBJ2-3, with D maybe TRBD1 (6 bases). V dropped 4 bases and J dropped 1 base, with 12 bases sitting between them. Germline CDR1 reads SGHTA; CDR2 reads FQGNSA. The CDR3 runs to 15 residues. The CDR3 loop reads CASSSGVVRTDTQYF. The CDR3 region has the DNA TGTGCCAGCAGCTCAGGGGTAGTGCGCACAGATACGCAGTATTTT.

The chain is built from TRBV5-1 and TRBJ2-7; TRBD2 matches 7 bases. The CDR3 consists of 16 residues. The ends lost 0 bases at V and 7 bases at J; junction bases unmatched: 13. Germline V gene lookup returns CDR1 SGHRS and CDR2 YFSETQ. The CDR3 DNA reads TGCGCCAGCAGCTTGGCCGTGGGGAGGGCTTCGGATGAGCAGTACTTC. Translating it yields CASSLAVGRASDEQYF.

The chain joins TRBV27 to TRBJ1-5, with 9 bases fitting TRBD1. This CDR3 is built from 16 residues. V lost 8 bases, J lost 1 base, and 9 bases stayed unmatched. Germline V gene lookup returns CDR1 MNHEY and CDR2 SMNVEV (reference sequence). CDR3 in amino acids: CASPGTGMVSNQPQHF. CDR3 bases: TGTGCCAGCCCGGGGACAGGGATGGTGAGCAATCAGCCCCAGCATTTT.

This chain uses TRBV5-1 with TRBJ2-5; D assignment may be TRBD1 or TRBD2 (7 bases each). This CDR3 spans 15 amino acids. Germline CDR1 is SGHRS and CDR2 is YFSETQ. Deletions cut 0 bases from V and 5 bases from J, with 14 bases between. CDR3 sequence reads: CASSLAGGAGETQYF. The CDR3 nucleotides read TGCGCCAGCAGCTTGGCAGGGGGGGCCGGCGAGACCCAGTACTTC.

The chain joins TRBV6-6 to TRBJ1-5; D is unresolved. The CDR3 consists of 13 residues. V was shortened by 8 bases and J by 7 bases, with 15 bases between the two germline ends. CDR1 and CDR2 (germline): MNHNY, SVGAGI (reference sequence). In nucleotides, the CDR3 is TGTGCCAGCGGAACGGTGGGAGGGCAGCCCCAGCATTTT. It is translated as CASGTVGGQPQHF.

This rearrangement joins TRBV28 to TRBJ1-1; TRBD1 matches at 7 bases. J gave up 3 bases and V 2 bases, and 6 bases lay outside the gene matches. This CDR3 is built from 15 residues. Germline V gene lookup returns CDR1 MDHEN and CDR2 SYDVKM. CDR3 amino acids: CASSLQGGVDTEAFF. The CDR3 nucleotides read TGTGCCAGCAGTTTACAGGGGGGGGTGGACACTGAAGCTTTCTTT.

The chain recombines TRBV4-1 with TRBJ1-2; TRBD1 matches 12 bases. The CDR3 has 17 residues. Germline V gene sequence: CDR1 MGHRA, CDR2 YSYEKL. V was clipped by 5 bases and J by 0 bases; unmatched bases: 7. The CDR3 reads CASSYRDRGLANYGYTF. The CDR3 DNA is TGCGCCAGCAGCTACCGGGACAGGGGGCTAGCTAACTATGGCTACACCTTC.

The CDR3 sequence is CASSKVPGGSDTGELFF. Here the CDR3 DNA reads TGTGCCAGCAGCAAAGTTCCCGGTGGGTCGGACACCGGGGAGCTGTTTTTT. The chain employs TRBV21-1 and TRBJ2-2. TRBV21-1 corresponds to a pseudogene. This CDR3 is 17 amino acids long.

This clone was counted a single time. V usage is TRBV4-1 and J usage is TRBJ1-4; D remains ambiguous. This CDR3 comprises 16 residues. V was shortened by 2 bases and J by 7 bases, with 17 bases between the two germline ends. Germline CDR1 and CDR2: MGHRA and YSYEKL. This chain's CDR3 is CASSQLEVGFREKLFF. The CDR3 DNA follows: TGCGCCAGCAGCCAACTTGAGGTGGGGTTTCGTGAAAAACTGTTTTTT.

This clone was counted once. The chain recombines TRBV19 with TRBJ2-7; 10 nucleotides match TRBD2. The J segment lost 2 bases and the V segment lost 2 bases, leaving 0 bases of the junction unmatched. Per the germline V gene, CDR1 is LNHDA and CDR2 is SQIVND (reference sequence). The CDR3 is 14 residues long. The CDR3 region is CASSILAGAYEQYF. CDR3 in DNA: TGTGCCAGTAGTATACTAGCGGGAGCCTACGAGCAGTACTTC.

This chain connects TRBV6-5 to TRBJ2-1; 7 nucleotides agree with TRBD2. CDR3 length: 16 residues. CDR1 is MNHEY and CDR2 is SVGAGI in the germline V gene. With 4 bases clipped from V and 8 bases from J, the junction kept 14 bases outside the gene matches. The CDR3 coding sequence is TGTGCCAGCAGTTCCCCTAATTGGGGGGGGTCCCATGAGCAGTTCTTC. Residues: CASSSPNWGGSHEQFF.

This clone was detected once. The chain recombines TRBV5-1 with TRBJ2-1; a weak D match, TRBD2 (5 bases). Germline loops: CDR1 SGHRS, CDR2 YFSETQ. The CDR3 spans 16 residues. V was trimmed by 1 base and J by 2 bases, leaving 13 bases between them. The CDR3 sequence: CASSLRYEGTYNEQFF. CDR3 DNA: TGCGCCAGCAGCTTGCGCTATGAGGGAACCTACAATGAGCAGTTCTTC.

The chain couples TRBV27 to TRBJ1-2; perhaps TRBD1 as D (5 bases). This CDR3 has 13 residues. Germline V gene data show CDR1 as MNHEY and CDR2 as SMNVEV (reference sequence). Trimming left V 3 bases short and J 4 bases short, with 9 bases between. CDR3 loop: CASSFGGFYGYTF. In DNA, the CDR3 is TGTGCCAGCAGTTTCGGGGGGTTCTATGGCTACACCTTC.

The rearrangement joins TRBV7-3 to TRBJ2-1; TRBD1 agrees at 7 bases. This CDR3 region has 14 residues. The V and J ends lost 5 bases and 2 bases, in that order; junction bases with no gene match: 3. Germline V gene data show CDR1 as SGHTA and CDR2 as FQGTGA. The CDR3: CASSPQGAYNEQFF. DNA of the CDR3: TGTGCCAGCAGCCCTCAGGGGGCCTACAATGAGCAGTTCTTC.

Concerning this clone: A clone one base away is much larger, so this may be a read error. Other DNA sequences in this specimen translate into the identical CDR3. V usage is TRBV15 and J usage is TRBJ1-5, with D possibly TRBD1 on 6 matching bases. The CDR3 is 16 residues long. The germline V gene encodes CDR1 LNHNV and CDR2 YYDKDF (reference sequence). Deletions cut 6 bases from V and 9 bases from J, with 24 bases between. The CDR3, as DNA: TGTGCCACCAGTAGAAGATCCCTGGGGGCTTCATGGCCCCAGCATTTT. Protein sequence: CATSRRSLGASWPQHF.

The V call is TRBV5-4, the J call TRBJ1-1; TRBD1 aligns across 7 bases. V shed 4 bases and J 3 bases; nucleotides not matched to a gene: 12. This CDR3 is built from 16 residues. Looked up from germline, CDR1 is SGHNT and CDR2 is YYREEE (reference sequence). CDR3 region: CASSPTFNTGDTEAFF. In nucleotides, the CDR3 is TGTGCCAGCAGCCCGACCTTCAATACAGGGGACACTGAAGCTTTCTTT.

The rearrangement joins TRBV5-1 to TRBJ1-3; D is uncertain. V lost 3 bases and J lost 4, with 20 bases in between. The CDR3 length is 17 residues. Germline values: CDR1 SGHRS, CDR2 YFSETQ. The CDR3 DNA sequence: TGCGCCAGCAGCTCCTCGACACAATTCCTACCCGGAAACACCATATATTTT. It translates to CASSSSTQFLPGNTIYF. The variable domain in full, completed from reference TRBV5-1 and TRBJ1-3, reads KAGVTQTPRYLIKTRGQQVTLSCSPISGHRSVSWYQQTPGQGLQFLFEYFSETQRNKGNFPGRFSGRQFSNSRSEMNVSTLELGDSALYLCASSSSTQFLPGNTIYFGEGSWLTVV.

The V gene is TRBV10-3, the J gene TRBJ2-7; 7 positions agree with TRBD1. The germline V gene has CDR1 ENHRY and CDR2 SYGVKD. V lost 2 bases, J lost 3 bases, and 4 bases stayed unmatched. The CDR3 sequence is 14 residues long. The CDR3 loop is CAISEIQGVYEQYF. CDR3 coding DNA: TGTGCCATCAGTGAGATCCAGGGGGTCTACGAGCAGTACTTC.